This TCR beta chain was sequenced during a study of blood T cell repertoires in COVID-19. Looking at the study overall: COVID-19 samples collected from the United States, Italy and Spain covered acute and convalescent phases. T cells, B-cell-depleted T cells, or PBMCs provided the cDNA or gDNA that served as material.

The CDR3 sequence is 16 residues long. CDR1 is SGDLS, CDR2 YYNGEE, per germline. The ends lost 0 bases at V and 8 bases at J; junction bases unmatched: 5. In the original processing: Nucleated cell number was recorded as an estimate derived from reference gene primer amplification. TCRdb's copy holds only in-frame clones and misses some; the assay was immunoSEQ multiplex PCR. The V and J calls and clone size come from that table; D and trimming were worked out from the DNA. The data hold over 120,000 clones, with about 86% observed a single time. Sequencing was performed on peripheral blood. V gene TRBV9 combines with J gene TRBJ2-1; 13 bases agree with TRBD2. This clonotype was obtained from a human donor in a cohort sampled during active COVID-19. The CDR3 loop reads CASSVGTSGRMDEQFF. CDR3 DNA sequence: TGTGCCAGCAGCGTAGGGACTAGCGGGAGAATGGATGAGCAGTTCTTC.